Given below is one TCR beta chain in context. Its specificity is unknown. The CDR3 is made up of 16 amino acids. Germline V lookup: CDR1 SGDLS, CDR2 YYNGEE. Trimming at V came to 2 bases and at J to 5 bases, leaving 9 bases not matched to a gene. The sample originates from a study of cytomegalovirus exposure and HLA in healthy donors. PCR primers comprised 60 Vbeta and 13 Jbeta primers. In the original workflow: The count from a later analysis was tens of millions of unique TCR beta chains, about 9.9 million of them shared. The repertoire was sequenced with immunoSEQ multiplex PCR; TCRdb's copy has only in-frame clones and lacks some. Clone size and the V and J calls come from that table; the DNA yielded D and trimming. The sample lists about 190,000 clones, less than 85% occurring once. The donors gave bone marrow, and they were healthy. Study conclusions and caveats: Some V segments (TRBV6-2 and TRBV6-3 among them) were excluded as indistinguishable.

V is TRBV9 and J is TRBJ2-3, with 9 bases lining up with TRBD1. The clonotype originates from a man aged 25-45 years in good health and CMV-seropositive. The sequencing input was PBMCs. The CDR3 bases are TGTGCCAGCAGCGTCCTTCCGGGACAGGGACAAGATACGCAGTATTTT. Encoded protein: CASSVLPGQGQDTQYF.